Below, 21 T cell receptor beta chains from the same sample are listed, as sequenced in a study of T cell responses to AZD1222 COVID-19 vaccine. Repertoires were generated with immunoSEQ multiplex PCR, while TCRdb's copy carries only in-frame clones and drops some. This sample has 140,000 to 150,000 clones, with about 93% found just once. The sequences come from peripheral blood, collected 28 days after the second AZD1222 dose. These receptors all come from an adult who received the AZD1222 COVID-19 vaccine.

This clone was detected only once. The V and J genes are TRBV12-3 or TRBV12-4 and TRBJ2-1; no reliable D call. CDR3 length: 13 amino acids. Trimming pared 6 bases from V and 3 bases from J, leaving 9 bases between. The CDR3: CASSQTIYNEQFF. In DNA form, the CDR3 reads TGTGCCAGCAGCCAAACCATCTACAATGAGCAGTTCTTC.

This clone was counted once. The gene calls are TRBV5-1 and TRBJ2-1, with TRBD1 matching 9 bases. Trimming at V came to 4 bases and at J to 9 bases, leaving 5 bases not matched to a gene. Germline V gene sequence: CDR1 SGHRS, CDR2 YFSETQ. CDR3 length equals 13 residues. CDR3 coding DNA: TGCGCCAGCAGCGCCGGGACAGGGAGTGAGCAGTTCTTC. Protein product: CASSAGTGSEQFF.

The V gene is TRBV9, the J gene TRBJ1-1; D is unresolved. V lost 0 bases to trimming and J lost 3 bases, with 3 bases between them. The CDR3 spans 12 residues. Per germline, CDR1 SGDLS and CDR2 YYNGEE. CDR3 in DNA: TGTGCCAGCAGCGTAGTGGACACTGAAGCTTTCTTT. This codes for CASSVVDTEAFF.

The rearrangement links TRBV27 to TRBJ2-2, with TRBD1 identical over 9 bases. CDR1 and CDR2 (germline): MNHEY, SMNVEV (reference sequence). The CDR3 covers 16 residues. J lost 0 bases, V lost 5 bases, and 4 bases had no gene match. The CDR3 region has the DNA TGTGCCAGCAGTCCCCGGGACAGGGCGAACACCGGGGAGCTGTTTTTT. It yields the protein CASSPRDRANTGELFF.

The chain has TRBV19 and TRBJ2-7; TRBD2 aligns across 9 bases. The length of the CDR3 is 16 residues. Germline loops: CDR1 LNHDA, CDR2 SQIVND (reference sequence). V shed 5 bases, J shed 0 bases, and the junction held 8 bases outside the gene matches. The CDR3 spells CASSPRWTSVSYEQYF. The CDR3, as DNA: TGTGCCAGTAGTCCACGGTGGACTAGCGTCTCCTACGAGCAGTACTTC.

As concerns this clone: The same CDR3 is also encoded by other DNA sequences in this sample. The rearrangement uses TRBV11-3 and TRBJ2-1; the D gene could be TRBD1 or TRBD2 (5 bases each). Germline assignment: CDR1 SGHNT and CDR2 YENEEA. CDR3 size: 13 residues. Deletions cut 3 bases from V and 4 bases from J, with 7 bases between. The chain's CDR3 is CASSLGVYNEQFF. CDR3 DNA: TGTGCCAGCAGCTTGGGGGTATACAATGAGCAGTTCTTC. The full variable domain, completed using reference TRBV11-3 and TRBJ2-1, is EAGVVQSPRYKIIEKKQPVAFWCNPISGHNTLYWYLQNLGQGPELLIRYENEEAVDDSQLPKDRFSAERLKGVDSTLKIQPAELGDSAVYLCASSLGVYNEQFFGPGTRLTVL.

V gene TRBV4-3 combines with J gene TRBJ1-4, with a tentative D call TRBD1 (5 bases). The CDR3 contains 15 residues. Trimming took off 5 bases at V and 7 bases at J, with 17 bases between the two ends. Germline-derived CDR1 and CDR2 are LGHNA and YSLEER. The CDR3 region has the DNA TGCGCCAGCAGCTACCGGACGGGGCGGGGTGAAAAACTGTTTTTT. This encodes CASSYRTGRGEKLFF.

The chain employs TRBV11-2 and TRBJ2-2; D is perhaps TRBD2 (6 bases). Per germline, CDR1 SGHAT and CDR2 FQNNGV. Trimming removed 4 bases from V and 3 bases from J, with 9 bases in between. The CDR3 has 14 amino acids. CDR3: CASSSRGDTGELFF. The DNA of the CDR3 is TGTGCCAGCAGCTCGCGCGGGGACACCGGGGAGCTGTTTTTT. The entire variable domain, with the rest obtained from reference TRBV11-2 and TRBJ2-2, is as follows: EAGVAQSPRYKIIEKRQSVAFWCNPISGHATLYWYQQILGQGPKLLIQFQNNGVVDDSQLPKDRFSAERLKGVDSTLKIQPAKLEDSAVYLCASSSRGDTGELFFGEGSRLTVL.

This clone appeared once. The V call is TRBV2, the J call TRBJ2-1; D not certain. The CDR3 spans 13 residues. Per germline, CDR1 SNHLY and CDR2 FYNNEI. The V gene lost 5 bases and the J gene lost 4 bases, with 9 bases spanning the gap. The chain's CDR3 is CASSLTQYNEQFF. The CDR3 DNA is TGTGCCAGCAGTTTGACACAGTACAATGAGCAGTTCTTC. The variable domain in full, completed from reference TRBV2 and TRBJ2-1, reads EPEVTQTPSHQVTQMGQEVILRCVPISNHLYFYWYRQILGQKVEFLVSFYNNEISEKSEIFDDQFSVERPDGSNFTLKIRSTKLEDSAMYFCASSLTQYNEQFFGPGTRLTVL.

This clone has just one count. V usage is TRBV20-1 and J usage is TRBJ1-3; D is unresolved. Germline assignment: CDR1 DFQATT and CDR2 SNEGSKA (reference sequence). V gave up 6 bases and J gave up 7 bases, with 10 bases separating them. This CDR3 has 11 amino acids. CDR3 in amino acids: CSAASGNTIYF. The CDR3 DNA reads TGCAGTGCCGCATCCGGCAACACCATATATTTT.

The chain has TRBV19 and TRBJ2-7; 8 bases match TRBD1. In germline, CDR1 is LNHDA, CDR2 SQIVND (reference sequence). Trimming cost V 5 bases and J 6 bases; bases outside gene matches: 6. The length of the CDR3 is 13 residues. CDR3 nucleotide sequence: TGTGCCAGTAGTTTGTCAGGGGGCAGCGAGCAGTACTTC. Translating gives CASSLSGGSEQYF.

The rearrangement links TRBV28 to TRBJ1-3; D is ambiguous. This CDR3 has 14 amino acids. Germline CDR1 is MDHEN and CDR2 is SYDVKM. Trimming cost V 6 bases and J 3 bases, with 12 bases left between them. CDR3 residues: CASSLVGNGNTIYF. Here the CDR3 DNA reads TGTGCCAGCAGCCTAGTGGGGAATGGAAACACCATATATTTT.

The chain couples TRBV10-3 to TRBJ1-2, with unresolved D. Germline assignment: CDR1 ENHRY and CDR2 SYGVKD. The CDR3 spans 12 residues. V was trimmed by 6 bases and J by 2 bases, leaving 7 bases between them. The CDR3 protein is CAISPKNYGYTF. Written as DNA, the CDR3 is TGTGCCATCAGCCCGAAAAACTATGGCTACACCTTC.

The chain has TRBV14 and TRBJ2-1, with TRBD1 matching over 7 bases. Per the germline V gene, CDR1 is SGHDN and CDR2 is FVKESK. The V segment lost 2 bases and the J segment 11 bases; nucleotides outside the gene matches: 15. This CDR3 is built from 16 residues. The CDR3 spells CASSQLGAQGTMKQFF. CDR3 DNA sequence: TGTGCCAGCAGCCAATTAGGAGCACAGGGGACAATGAAGCAGTTCTTC.

The chain recombines TRBV4-2 with TRBJ2-1; D is ambiguous. Deletions cut 0 bases from V and 8 bases from J, with 11 bases between. CDR1 and CDR2 (germline): LGHNA, YNFKEQ. This CDR3 has 14 residues. The CDR3 DNA reads TGTGCCAGCAGCCAAGACGCGCAGCACGATGAGCAGTTCTTC. It codes for CASSQDAQHDEQFF.

Here the CDR3 reads CATSASGGQGSNQPQHF. The CDR3, as DNA: TGTGCCACCAGTGCCTCCGGGGGACAGGGTAGCAATCAGCCCCAGCATTTT. V gene TRBV24-1 combines with J gene TRBJ1-5; 9 positions agree with TRBD1. With 5 bases clipped from V and 0 bases from J, the junction kept 7 bases outside the gene matches. Looked up from germline, CDR1 is KGHDR and CDR2 is SFDVKD. The CDR3 loop spans 17 amino acids.

The chain has TRBV7-8 and TRBJ2-7; perhaps TRBD1 as D (7 bases). Germline CDR1 SGHVS, CDR2 FQNEAQ. The CDR3 has 14 amino acids. V lost 5 bases to trimming and J lost 0 bases, with 11 bases between them. This chain's CDR3 is CASSGRDSSYEQYF. CDR3 DNA: TGTGCCAGCAGCGGGCGGGACAGCTCCTACGAGCAGTACTTC.

The genes are TRBV2 and TRBJ2-7; 7 nucleotides line up with TRBD2. Germline assignment: CDR1 SNHLY and CDR2 FYNNEI. The CDR3 totals 15 residues. V was pared by 6 bases and J by 5 bases, with 13 bases of the junction left unmatched. The CDR3: CASRQRGALPHEQYF. The DNA for the CDR3 is TGTGCCAGCAGGCAGCGGGGAGCCCTTCCCCACGAGCAGTACTTC.

The CDR3 nucleotides are TGTGCCAGCAGCCCTCCCGGCTCCCGCGAGCAGTACTTC. It yields the protein CASSPPGSREQYF. The genes are TRBV11-2 and TRBJ2-7; D is undetermined. The V gene lost 5 bases and the J gene lost 6 bases, with 14 bases spanning the gap. The CDR3 is 13 residues long. The germline V gene encodes CDR1 SGHAT and CDR2 FQNNGV.

The chain couples TRBV6-5 to TRBJ2-2; 10 nucleotides align to TRBD2. The CDR3 sequence is 14 residues long. The germline V gene encodes CDR1 MNHEY and CDR2 SVGAGI. The V and J ends lost 6 bases and 5 bases, in that order; junction bases with no gene match: 3. The CDR3 DNA reads TGTGCCAGCAGAGTAGCGGGAGGAACCGGGGAGCTGTTTTTT. It codes for CASRVAGGTGELFF.

The rearrangement uses TRBV6-2 or TRBV6-3 and TRBJ2-7; a possible D gene is TRBD2 (5 bases). This CDR3 is 14 amino acids long. Germline assignment: CDR1 MNHEY and CDR2 SVGEGT. V dropped 2 bases and J dropped 2 bases, with 10 bases sitting between them. Written as DNA, the CDR3 is TGTGCCAGCAGTTACGGTACGGGGACCTACGAGCAGTACTTC. This translates into CASSYGTGTYEQYF.